This entry lists 8 T cell receptor beta chains sequenced from one sample in a study of T-cell reconstitution after alpha-beta-depleted transplantation in children. During its preparation, the TCRbeta library received unique molecular identifiers. TCRdb independently ran MiXCR on the PCR reads; one entry per CDR3 protein. The table has under 300,000 distinct CDR3 sequences, approximately 9.8% seen once. The starting material was PBMCs from the stem cell graft donor, obtained from the stem cell graft. The receptors originated from a human donor who donated a stem cell graft to a child with SCID.

This clonotype occurred many times. CDR3: CASSQDHRVSSYEQYF. The CDR3 DNA sequence: TGCGCCAGCAGCCAAGATCACAGGGTTAGCTCCTACGAGCAGTACTTC. V and J are TRBV4-3 and TRBJ2-7; D is perhaps TRBD1 (6 bases). The V and J ends lost 0 bases and 0 bases respectively, with 12 bases between them. The CDR3 loop spans 16 amino acids. From germline, CDR1 is LGHNA and CDR2 YSLEER.

At least ten counts were recorded for this clonotype. The chain couples TRBV29-1 to TRBJ1-2; 7 bases fit TRBD1. The germline gives CDR1 SQVTM, CDR2 ANQGSEA. Trimming cost V 8 bases and J 3 bases; bases outside gene matches: 3. The CDR3 contains 11 residues. This CDR3 is CSSGQDYGYTF. The CDR3 nucleotides read TGCAGCTCCGGACAGGACTATGGCTACACCTTC.

This clonotype was detected many times. CDR3: CASSLGDGTGELFF. The CDR3 coding sequence is TGCGCCAGCAGCTTGGGCGATGGCACCGGGGAGCTGTTTTTT. This chain links TRBV5-1 with TRBJ2-2, with D uncertain. The V gene lost 0 bases and the J gene lost 4 bases, with 7 bases spanning the gap. Per the germline V gene, CDR1 is SGHRS and CDR2 is YFSETQ. This CDR3 has 14 residues.

This clonotype was seen many times. V is TRBV12-3 or TRBV12-4 and J is TRBJ1-5; a weak D match, TRBD1 (6 bases). This CDR3 spans 17 amino acids. Trimming removed 1 base from V and 0 bases from J, with 13 bases in between. CDR3 amino acids: CASSLESRTVSNQPQHF. CDR3 DNA sequence: TGTGCCAGCAGTTTAGAATCAAGGACAGTTAGCAATCAGCCCCAGCATTTT.

This clonotype was picked up many times. A junction end diverges from the germline sequence, so it may reflect a read error. The chain employs TRBV20-1 and TRBJ1-5; D unclear. CDR3 length equals 14 residues. Germline V gives CDR1 DFQATT, CDR2 SNEGSKA (reference sequence). Here the CDR3 reads CSARGTASNQPQHF. The CDR3 DNA is TGCAGTGCCAGAGGTACAGCGAGCAATCAGCCCCAGCATTTT.

This clonotype was observed many times. The chain is built from TRBV5-1 and TRBJ2-7; 14 nucleotides match TRBD2. J gave up 3 bases and V 5 bases, and 16 bases lay outside the gene matches. CDR1 is SGHRS and CDR2 is YFSETQ in the germline V gene. This CDR3 is built from 19 residues. CDR3 DNA: TGCGCCAGCAGTTCACGGGGGACTAGCGGGAGAACCATTGACTACGAGCAGTACTTC. Translated: CASSSRGTSGRTIDYEQYF.

This clonotype was counted at least ten times. The chain carries TRBV5-1 and TRBJ2-1; D is ambiguous. Germline CDR1 and CDR2: SGHRS and YFSETQ. The CDR3 is 14 residues long. Trimming removed 0 bases from V and 4 bases from J, with 8 bases in between. The CDR3 sequence: CASSLGPAYNEQFF. DNA of the CDR3: TGCGCCAGCAGCTTGGGGCCCGCTTACAATGAGCAGTTCTTC.

This clonotype has at least ten counts. The chain is built from TRBV18 and TRBJ2-3; D is undetermined. Germline V gene data show CDR1 as KGHSH and CDR2 as LQKENI. The CDR3 contains 14 residues. Trimming stripped 6 bases from V and 0 bases from J, with 10 bases between. Here the CDR3 DNA reads TGTGCCAGCTCCCCGACTGCTAGCACAGATACGCAGTATTTT. Its translation: CASSPTASTDTQYF.